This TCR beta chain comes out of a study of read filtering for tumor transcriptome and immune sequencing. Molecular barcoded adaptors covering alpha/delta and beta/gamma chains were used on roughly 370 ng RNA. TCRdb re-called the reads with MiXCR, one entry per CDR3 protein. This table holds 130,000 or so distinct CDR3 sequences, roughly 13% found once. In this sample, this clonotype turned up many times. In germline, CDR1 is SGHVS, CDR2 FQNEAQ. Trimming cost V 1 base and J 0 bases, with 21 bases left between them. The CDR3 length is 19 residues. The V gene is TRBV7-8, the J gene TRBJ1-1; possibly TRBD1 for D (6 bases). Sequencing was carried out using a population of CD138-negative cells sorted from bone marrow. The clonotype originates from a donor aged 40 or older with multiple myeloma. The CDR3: CASSLEAGRGFAMNTEAFF. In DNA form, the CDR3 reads TGTGCCAGCAGCTTAGAAGCCGGCAGGGGATTCGCGATGAACACTGAAGCTTTCTTT.